This entry features one TCR beta chain sequence. Its specificity is unknown. Genomic DNA acted as the template from which TCR beta VDJ combination and CDR3 sequence profiling were carried out. TCRdb re-called the reads with MiXCR, one entry per CDR3 protein. This sample carries over 40,000 distinct CDR3 sequences, less than 65% of them seen once, and the ten largest clones take 45% to 75%. The sample originates from a study of CD8+CD57+ T cells in acquired aplastic anemia. About the research overall: Across the sorted CD4+ and CD8+ cells, DNA amounts averaged approximately 3.1 ug. General study points: Significant differences in CD8+ Simpson's diversity were not observed between patients and controls. Comparison of patients with controls identified roughly 30 shared CD8+ CDR3 sequences.

All sequencing subjects had displayed CD8+CD57+ cell expansion on flow cytometry. Patients, without exception, had severe acquired aplastic anemia. Trimming pared 2 bases from V and 2 bases from J, leaving 10 bases between. There are 15 residues in the CDR3. Looked up from germline, CDR1 is ENHRY and CDR2 is SYGVKD. Sequencing used sorted CD4+, CD8+, or CD8+CD57+ T cells (not recorded which) from PBMCs. The receptor comes from a human donor with aplastic anemia. This chain connects TRBV10-3 to TRBJ1-5, with D unclear. The DNA of the CDR3 is TGTGCCATCAGTGAGACAGTCTCGGGCAATCAGCCCCAGCATTTT. This codes for CAISETVSGNQPQHF.